Listed below are T cell receptor beta chains from one sample, sequenced in a study of cytomegalovirus exposure and HLA in healthy donors. Repertoires were generated with immunoSEQ multiplex PCR, while TCRdb's copy carries only in-frame clones and drops some. The table lists about 91,000 clones, more than 70% of them singletons. Sequencing used PBMCs. The origin of the receptors is a male donor in good health and CMV-seropositive. Each CDR3 is given with its conserved first and last residue. A D gene is named only where the DNA matches it firmly. Not all rows give a size; the values are once, few, many and, for expanded clones, a class.

clone_size	cdr3_length	d_call	v_call	j_call	cdr3_aa	cdr3_nt
NA	17	TRBD2	TRBV28	TRBJ2-2	CASSDSKTSGNTGELFF	TGTGCCAGCAGTGATTCCAAGACTAGCGGGAACACCGGGGAGCTGTTTTTT
few	17	TRBD2	TRBV15	TRBJ2-3	CATSRGGGLTSTDTQYF	TGTGCCACCAGCAGAGGGGGGGGTTTAACTAGCACAGATACGCAGTATTTT
NA	16	TRBD2	TRBV14	TRBJ2-3	CASSRREREKTDTQYF	TGTGCCAGCAGCCGCCGCGAGCGGGAGAAGACAGATACGCAGTATTTT
NA	15	TRBD1	TRBV18	TRBJ2-7	CASSPPGQGAHEQYF	TGTGCCAGCTCACCACCGGGACAGGGGGCTCACGAGCAGTACTTC
NA	14	NA	TRBV28	TRBJ2-7	CASNVIGHPYEQYF	TGTGCCAGCAACGTCATAGGACATCCCTACGAGCAGTACTTC
NA	16	NA	TRBV10-1	TRBJ2-1	CASSEWSGSTYNEQFF	TGCGCCAGCAGTGAGTGGTCGGGGAGCACCTACAATGAGCAGTTCTTC
NA	15	NA	TRBV6-5	TRBJ2-7	CASSSDGGPTYEQYF	TGTGCCAGCAGTTCCGATGGAGGGCCTACCTACGAGCAGTACTTC
once	16	TRBD1	TRBV5-1	TRBJ2-2	CASSHGTGVYIGELFF	TGCGCCAGCAGCCACGGGACAGGGGTTTATATCGGGGAGCTGTTTTTT
NA	13	TRBD1	TRBV27	TRBJ1-2	CASRKTGSNGYTF	TGTGCCAGCAGGAAGACAGGGTCCAATGGCTACACCTTC
NA	17	TRBD1	TRBV28	TRBJ2-3	CASSPRDRVWGTDTQYF	TGTGCCAGCAGCCCCCGGGACAGGGTTTGGGGGACAGATACGCAGTATTTT
NA	15	NA	TRBV6-1	TRBJ2-7	CASSGRGQPRNEQYF	TGTGCCAGCAGTGGCCGCGGGCAACCACGAAACGAGCAGTACTTC
NA	18	NA	TRBV27	TRBJ2-1	CASSGGTGLAFAYNEQFF	TGTGCCAGCAGTGGGGGAACAGGGTTGGCGTTCGCCTACAATGAGCAGTTCTTC
NA	13	NA	TRBV7-9	TRBJ2-7	CASSLGTIYEQYF	TGTGCCAGCAGCTTAGGGACTATCTACGAGCAGTACTTC
few	12	NA	TRBV7-9	TRBJ2-1	CASSPLGNEQFF	TGTGCCAGCAGCCCTCTCGGTAATGAGCAGTTCTTC
NA	15	NA	TRBV14	TRBJ2-1	CASSRRQTSYNEQFF	TGTGCCAGCAGCCGTCGACAGACCTCCTACAATGAGCAGTTCTTC
NA	15	NA	TRBV7-8	TRBJ1-2	CASSLAHRKDYGYTF	TGTGCCAGCAGCTTAGCCCACAGGAAGGACTATGGCTACACCTTC
NA	17	TRBD1	TRBV28	TRBJ2-3	CASSLLFGQGRTDTQYF	TGTGCCAGCAGTTTACTCTTCGGACAGGGACGCACAGATACGCAGTATTTT
NA	16	NA	TRBV25-1	TRBJ1-4	CASSEYSGVSNEKLFF	TGTGCCAGCAGTGAATATTCGGGGGTATCTAATGAAAAACTGTTTTTT
NA	12	NA	TRBV29-1	TRBJ1-2	CSVWGGAIGYTF	TGCAGCGTCTGGGGGGGGGCTATTGGCTACACCTTC
NA	15	TRBD2	TRBV28	TRBJ2-5	CASSQDSSGTETQYF	TGTGCCAGCAGTCAAGACTCTAGCGGAACAGAGACCCAGTACTTC
NA	14	NA	TRBV28	TRBJ2-6	CASRDSSGANVLTF	TGTGCCAGCAGGGACAGCTCTGGGGCCAACGTCCTGACTTTC
NA	12	NA	TRBV7-9	TRBJ2-1	CRADSTYNEQFF	TGTCGGGCGGACAGTACCTACAATGAGCAGTTCTTC
NA	14	NA	TRBV30	TRBJ1-6	CAWSVQAGYSPLHF	TGTGCCTGGAGTGTACAGGCAGGGTATTCACCCCTCCACTTT
NA	15	NA	TRBV28	TRBJ2-7	CASSLGTGPSYEQYF	TGTGCCAGCAGTTTAGGGACTGGGCCCTCCTACGAGCAGTACTTC
NA	15	TRBD1	TRBV6-4	TRBJ1-2	CASSDSGQGADGYTF	TGTGCCAGCAGTGACTCAGGGCAGGGGGCCGATGGCTACACCTTC
NA	18	NA	TRBV29-1	TRBJ2-3	CSVESPGRTLGLSDTQYF	TGCAGCGTTGAATCCCCGGGGAGGACGTTAGGACTGTCAGATACGCAGTATTTT
NA	16	NA	TRBV21-1	TRBJ1-1	CASSKERRLLNTEAFF	TGTGCCAGCAGCAAAGAGAGGAGACTCCTGAACACTGAAGCTTTCTTT
NA	12	NA	TRBV7-2	TRBJ2-3	CASAISADTQYF	TGTGCCAGCGCAATTAGCGCAGATACGCAGTATTTT